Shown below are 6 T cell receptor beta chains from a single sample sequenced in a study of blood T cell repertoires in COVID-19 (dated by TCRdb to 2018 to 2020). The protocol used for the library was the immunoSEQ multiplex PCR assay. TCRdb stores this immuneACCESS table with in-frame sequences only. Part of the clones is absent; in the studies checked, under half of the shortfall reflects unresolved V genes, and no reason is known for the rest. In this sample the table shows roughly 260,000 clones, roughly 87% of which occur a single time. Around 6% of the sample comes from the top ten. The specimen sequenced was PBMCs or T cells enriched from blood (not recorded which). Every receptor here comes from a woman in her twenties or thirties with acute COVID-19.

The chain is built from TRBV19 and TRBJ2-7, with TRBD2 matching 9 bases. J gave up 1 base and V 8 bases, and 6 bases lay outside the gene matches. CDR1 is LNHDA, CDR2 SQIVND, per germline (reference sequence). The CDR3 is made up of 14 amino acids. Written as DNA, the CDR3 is TGTGCCAGTTCTTTAGCGGGAGTTTCCTACGAGCAGTACTTC. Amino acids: CASSLAGVSYEQYF.

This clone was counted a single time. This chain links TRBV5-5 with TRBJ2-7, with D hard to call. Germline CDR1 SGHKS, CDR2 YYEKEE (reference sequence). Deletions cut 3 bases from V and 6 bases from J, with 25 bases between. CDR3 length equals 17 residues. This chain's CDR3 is CASSSVWMGLGDREQYF. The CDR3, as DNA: TGTGCCAGCAGCTCGGTTTGGATGGGCCTTGGCGACCGCGAGCAGTACTTC. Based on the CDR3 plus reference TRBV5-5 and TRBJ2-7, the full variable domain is DAGVTQSPTHLIKTRGQQVTLRCSPISGHKSVSWYQQVLGQGPQFIFQYYEKEERGRGNFPDRFSARQFPNYSSELNVNALLLGDSALYLCASSSVWMGLGDREQYFGPGTRLTVT.

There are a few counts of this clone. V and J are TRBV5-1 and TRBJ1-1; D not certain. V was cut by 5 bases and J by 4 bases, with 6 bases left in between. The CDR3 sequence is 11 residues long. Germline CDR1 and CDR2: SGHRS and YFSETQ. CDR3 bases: TGCGCCAGCAGATTTCGCACTGAAGCTTTCTTT. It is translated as CASRFRTEAFF. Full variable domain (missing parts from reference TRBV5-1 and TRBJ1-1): KAGVTQTPRYLIKTRGQQVTLSCSPISGHRSVSWYQQTPGQGLQFLFEYFSETQRNKGNFPGRFSGRQFSNSRSEMNVSTLELGDSALYLCASRFRTEAFFGQGTRLTVV.

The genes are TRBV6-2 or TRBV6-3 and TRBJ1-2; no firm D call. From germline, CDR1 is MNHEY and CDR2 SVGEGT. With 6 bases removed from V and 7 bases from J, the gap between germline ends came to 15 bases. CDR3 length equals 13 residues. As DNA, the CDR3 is TGTGCCAGCAGCCATGGGCCCCGCATTGGCTACACCTTC. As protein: CASSHGPRIGYTF.

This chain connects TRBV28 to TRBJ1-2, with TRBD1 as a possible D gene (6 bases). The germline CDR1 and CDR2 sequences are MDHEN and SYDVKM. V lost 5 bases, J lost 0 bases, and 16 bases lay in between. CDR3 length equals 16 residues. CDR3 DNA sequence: TGTGCCAGCAGTCCCCATGGGCCAGGGGCTAACTATGGCTACACCTTC. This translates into CASSPHGPGANYGYTF.

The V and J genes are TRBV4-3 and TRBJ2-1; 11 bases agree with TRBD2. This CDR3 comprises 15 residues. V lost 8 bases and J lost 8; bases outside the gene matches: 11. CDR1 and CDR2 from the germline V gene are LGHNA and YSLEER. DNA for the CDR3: TGCGCCAGCGGGTATAGCGGGAGGGCAGTGTATGAGCAGTTCTTC. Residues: CASGYSGRAVYEQFF.